This T cell receptor (beta chain) was recorded in a study of blood T cell repertoires in COVID-19. The repertoire was sequenced with immunoSEQ multiplex PCR; TCRdb's copy has only in-frame clones and lacks some. Of around 61,000 clones in the sample, under 90% were seen once. This CDR3 region has 15 residues. Trimming cost V 4 bases and J 0 bases; bases outside gene matches: 5. From germline, CDR1 is LGHNA and CDR2 YNFKEQ. This clone has a single count. The chain recombines TRBV4-2 with TRBJ1-2; 7 bases map to TRBD1. This receptor was taken from a man aged 60-69 years with acute or convalescent COVID-19. The sequenced material came from peripheral blood. The CDR3 sequence: CASSLLGTANYGYTF. The CDR3 region has the DNA TGTGCCAGCAGCCTACTCGGGACAGCTAACTATGGCTACACCTTC.